This TCR beta chain was captured by sequencing in a study of cytomegalovirus exposure and HLA in healthy donors (dated by TCRdb to 2016 to 2017). As for the study more broadly: An earlier analysis of fewer than 750 of the donors reported about 260 Gb of sequence data and roughly 120 million unique TCR beta sequences obtained from about 179 million T cells. An early release that covered 640 HLA-typed donors contained around 330 gigabases of sequencing data and about 84 million unique TCR sequences. The genetic ancestry cluster associated with self-reported Caucasian donors included around 76% of the 398 genotyped donors. The aim of the study was to test whether cataloging public T cell receptors could identify signatures of past pathogen exposure. The study profiled the T cell repertoires of 500 to 800 subjects by immunosequencing and related them to cytomegalovirus serostatus. Besides the first cohort of approximately 670 subjects, a separate validation cohort made up of around 120 different subjects was used. High-throughput TCR immunosequencing, statistical association of individual TCRs with disease status, and machine learning were combined to predict cytomegalovirus infection status. To study patterns of TCR occurrence, a later analysis re-analyzed previously published TCR beta repertoires from hundreds of donors and added high-resolution HLA genotyping. In the later analysis, no new phenotypic data were used to find candidate immune exposures; instead, reliance was placed on TCR beta sequences and their occurrence across donors. To decide whether each TCR beta V gene segment behaved as functional or pseudogenic, an earlier analysis of some 600 of the donors relied on high-throughput TCR beta sequencing. Donor age, sex, ethnicity and CMV serostatus were compiled alongside the repertoire data. Genome-wide SNP genotypes for about 65% of the 666 donors were used in a later genetic analysis, which treated that subset as a discovery cohort. All discovery cohort repertoires had been generated on a single sequencing platform. Class I and class II HLA loci were covered by the typing at four-digit resolution. Typing coverage varied by locus: roughly 620-640 donors for A, B, C, DRB1 and DQB1; some 520 for DQA1; about 600 for DPA1; 450 to 480 for DPB1. A handful of DR-DQ haplotypes were treated as single units for association and clustering because of strong linkage in the cohort. On average, around 240,000 unique TCR beta nucleotide sequences were sequenced per donor among a few hundred genotyped donors of the cohort, with 15% to 20% of those sequences being non-productive. Study-level results and caveats: In a later genetic analysis, fewer N-insertions in productive TCRs were reported among donors in an Asian-associated ancestry cluster than the roughly 700-donor mean. In an earlier analysis of approximately 590 of the donors, most TCR beta V segments appeared in productive rearrangements about 87% or about 30% of the time, broadly matching IMGT annotations. According to a later analysis, TCR association rates differed among HLA loci, with DRB1 alleles showing the most associated TCRs and HLA-C alleles showing the fewest. According to a later analysis, parvovirus B19, influenza, CMV and Epstein-Barr virus appeared linked to several top co-occurrence clusters. In a later genetic analysis, a missense DCLRE1C variant was associated with V-gene and J-gene trimming of TCR beta chains, and the association was replicated in an independent cohort. While some public TCRs were present in many individuals, most TCR sequences turned up only very rarely across donors. In a later analysis, HLA-associated TCR beta chains were found to be more clonally expanded and to have lower generation probabilities than equally common non-associated chains. Linkage disequilibrium might explain the correlated functional status among segregating V segments, but an unknown experimental factor could not be ruled out. The cohort was sequenced for TCR beta chains only, and without alpha or paired-chain data the features that could be detected were limited. In both the original and validation cohorts, the classifier was reported to diagnose cytomegalovirus status with high specificity and sensitivity. Strong co-occurrence of HLA alleles, especially DR and DQ, made assigning TCR associations to individual alleles difficult. The sequencing pipeline was judged likely to have produced a cluster of highly shared sequence variants as a technical artifact. In a later analysis, around 15,000 TCR beta sequences were associated with specific HLA alleles at a false discovery rate of 0.05. Some IMGT-functional V segments, including TRBV6-2 and TRBV6-3, could not be distinguished by the 87-base-pair reads and were therefore excluded. Because HLA typing was unavailable for some donors at each locus, only the typed subset was used in association tests. According to a later analysis, most CMV-associated TCR beta chains appeared to be HLA-restricted, and the HLA associations seemed to be driven largely by CMV exposure. It was suggested by the authors that the approach could potentially be generalized to other disease states and immunological phenotypes. The presence/absence analyses assumed that sequencing depth was roughly uniform across donors, and that assumption may not be true. CMV serostatus was the only immune exposure information available for the cohort. In the study, 150 to 200 TCR beta chains were listed as associated with cytomegalovirus. A further reported finding was that TCR beta sequences accurately predicted the HLA-A and HLA-B alleles for most subjects in the first cohort. The earlier analysis of approximately 560 of the donors excluded 15 to 20 rarely observed V segments, including chromosome 9 orphons, because counts were too low. In vitro tests confirmed that a few of the cytomegalovirus-associated TCR beta chains recognize cytomegalovirus antigens.

Relative to germline, V is missing 7 bases and J is missing 4 bases, with 11 bases of the junction outside any gene match. CDR1 and CDR2 were assigned from the germline V gene as ENHRY and SYGVKD. The CDR3 sequence holds 16 residues, the cysteine and phenylalanine included. The entry retains the CDR3 DNA only, 48 bases that are in frame from base 1. The cohort was made up of hundreds of healthy bone marrow donors. All cohort members were sampled while nominally healthy, although unrecorded immune exposures were likely present. The donor was CMV seronegative and belonged to the group of 380 or so seronegative cohort members. Every donor gave a peripheral blood sample, and the peripheral blood mononuclear cells from that sample were used for TCR beta sequencing. The Qiagen DNeasy Blood Extraction Kit was used to extract genomic DNA from the blood cell samples. A remark on this clone: Its specific antigen is unknown. No clone much larger than this one lies a single base away; base qualities are absent.

Preparation of the library involved the immunoSEQ multiplex PCR assay. For the multiplex PCR, a mixture combining 60 forward primers for TCR Vbeta segments and 13 reverse primers for TCR Jbeta segments was used. The CDR3 region of rearranged TCR beta genes was amplified from genomic DNA by a multiplex PCR assay. On the Illumina HiSeq System, the amplified TCR beta libraries were sequenced as 87-base-pair reads. On the study's bioinformatics: A later analysis tallied approximately 87 million unique TCR beta chains across the approximately 670 repertoires, and about 10 million of those chains were shared by two or more donors. To remove PCR and sequencing errors, raw reads were error-corrected and collapsed into unique sequences using a nearest-neighbor algorithm that merged closely related sequences. To assign V, D and J gene segments, CDR3 sequences were aligned to IMGT reference sequences. For a sequence to be retained, a match of at least six nucleotides was required to both a V gene segment and a J gene segment. A rearrangement counted as productive if the CDR3 had no stop codons and remained in frame with V and J, and every other rearrangement counted as non-productive. Following IMGT convention, CDR3 was defined as the stretch from the second conserved V-encoded cysteine up to the conserved J-encoded phenylalanine. The earlier analysis of roughly 590 of the donors excluded any sequence lacking an unambiguous match to a single V gene segment. An earlier analysis of 587 of the donors classified V segments as functional when productive rearrangements were above 56.7% and as segregating when the standard deviation between donors was above 5%. A statistical classification framework was developed to diagnose cytomegalovirus status using the catalog of TCR beta chain sequences. In a later analysis, TCR nucleotide sequences were compared against IMGT/GENE-DB human TR gene sequences so that V and J genes could be assigned. In a later analysis, CDR3 sequences and most-parsimonious VDJ recombination scenarios were assigned using the TCRdist pipeline. In a later analysis, each TCR beta chain was defined by its CDR3 amino acid sequence together with its V-gene family, and reads lacking a unique V-gene family were excluded. In a later analysis, around 600 highly shared, low-generation-probability nucleotide sequences were removed to address suspected cross-contamination and a sequencing artifact. In a later analysis, a clonal expansion index was calculated for each public chain from normalized within-repertoire ranks of inferred template counts. In a later analysis, generation probabilities were computed using a VDJ recombination model fitted to out-of-frame rearrangements, and the results were checked against IGoR. A later analysis scored TCR-TCR, TCR-HLA and TCR-CMV co-occurrence with hypergeometric tests, applying a repertoire-size bias correction to TCR pairs. A later analysis estimated false discovery rates by permuting HLA or CMV assignments 20 times. In a later analysis, co-occurring TCRs were grouped using DBSCAN, and TCRdist sequence similarity was added for clustering within HLA-allele-positive subsets. Repertoires with fewer than 30,000 or more than 120,000 public chains were left out of co-occurrence clustering, as were four to six repertoires with anomalous nucleotide sharing. Imported from immuneACCESS, the table was reduced by TCRdb to in-frame sequences with V and J called. These copies leave out some clones; in studies compared against another copy, an unresolved V gene accounts for under half, and the cause of the remainder is not known. The DNA gave D and trimming, while V, J and clone size come from that table. This sample has about 55,000 clones in its table, and about 84% of those were observed once. Approximately 1.3% of the sample is held by the ten biggest clonotypes.

The chain links TRBV10-3 with TRBJ2-1, and TRBD2 aligns with 9 junction nucleotides. Sequencing was performed on PBMCs. This receptor was taken from a female donor in good health and CMV-seronegative. The CDR3 is CAITGKRGAYYNEQFF. Here is the DNA: TGTGCCATCACGGGGAAGCGGGGGGCCTATTACAATGAGCAGTTCTTC.